This T cell receptor (beta chain) came from a study of T cells in localized non-small cell lung cancer. This CDR3 contains 13 residues. Germline values: CDR1 SGHRS, CDR2 YFSETQ. The germline V and J ends were trimmed by 6 bases and 3 bases, with 13 bases remaining between them. Notes on the study in general: Heterogeneity is still possible, as just one tumor region was sequenced. Uninvolved adjacent lung showed the highest T cell clonality, exceeding tumor. Longer survival (overall) was linked to higher T cell density in blood. Adjacent lung exhibited a median of about 50 among the 100 most abundant tumor clones.

As for this clone: The target antigen is unknown.

The data were produced by immunoSEQ multiplex PCR, yet TCRdb's version contains in-frame clones alone and is incomplete. Found here are over 35,000 clones, around 81% of them singletons; the top ten hold roughly 6.6%. This TCR was recovered from a male donor at least 60 years old with stage II lung adenocarcinoma. The sequences come from peripheral blood mononuclear cells, collected before any cancer treatment. The rearrangement joins TRBV5-1 to TRBJ2-7; TRBD1 might be the D (6 bases). The CDR3 here is CASTGQGSYEQYF. Here the CDR3 DNA reads TGCGCCAGCACCGGCCAGGGGAGCTACGAGCAGTACTTC. Using reference TRBV5-1 and TRBJ2-7 for the parts outside the CDR3, the full variable domain is KAGVTQTPRYLIKTRGQQVTLSCSPISGHRSVSWYQQTPGQGLQFLFEYFSETQRNKGNFPGRFSGRQFSNSRSEMNVSTLELGDSALYLCASTGQGSYEQYFGPGTRLTVT.